The 28 T cell receptor beta chains in this list originate from one sample, sequenced in a study of CD8 T cells in ankylosing spondylitis. Study-wide findings and caveats: Ankylosing spondylitis blood appeared to be characterized by a TCR beta motif of several highly homologous variants.

Their antigens remain unidentified. TCRdb independently ran MiXCR on the 5' RACE reads; one entry per CDR3 protein. This sample yields about 420,000 distinct CDR3 sequences, of which under 25% are seen a single time; about a sixth belongs to the top ten. Sequencing input: blood, either unsorted or a sorted T cell fraction (not recorded which). These receptors all stem from a male donor with ankylosing spondylitis.

This clonotype came up a few times. The chain uses TRBV12-3 or TRBV12-4 and TRBJ1-6; D is ambiguous. Trimming cost V 1 base and J 10 bases, with 5 bases left between them. This CDR3 spans 12 amino acids. In DNA form, the CDR3 reads TGTGCCAGCAGTTTAGACTACTCACCCCTCCACTTT. Residues: CASSLDYSPLHF.

This clonotype was counted only a few times. The genes are TRBV5-1 and TRBJ1-6, with D tentatively TRBD1 (5 bases). The CDR3 totals 15 residues. CDR1 is SGHRS, CDR2 YFSETQ, per germline. V shed 6 bases and J shed 10 bases, with 20 bases lying between them. The CDR3 nucleotides read TGCGCCAGCACCCTGGCGGGGGGTATGGAATCACCCCTCCACTTT. Translation gives CASTLAGGMESPLHF.

This chain links TRBV7-6 with TRBJ2-1; D gene uncertain. V gave up 2 bases and J gave up 8 bases, with 13 bases separating them. The CDR3 totals 14 residues. Looked up from germline, CDR1 is SGHVS and CDR2 is FNYEAQ. The CDR3 region has the DNA TGTGCCAGCAGCTTACCCCCAAAGAACGATGAGCAGTTCTTC. Translating it yields CASSLPPKNDEQFF.

Written as DNA, the CDR3 is TGTGCCACCAGTGACCCAACTAGCGGCCAAGAGACCCAGTACTTC. Translation gives CATSDPTSGQETQYF. V is TRBV24-1 and J is TRBJ2-5; TRBD2 agrees at 8 bases. The germline V gene encodes CDR1 KGHDR and CDR2 SFDVKD. The CDR3 contains 15 residues. Trimming at V came to 4 bases and at J to 1 base, leaving 4 bases not matched to a gene.

This clonotype was detected a few times. The V and J genes are TRBV20-1 and TRBJ2-3, with 8 bases lining up with TRBD2. This CDR3 has 16 residues. V lost 5 bases to trimming and J lost 4 bases; unmatched junction nucleotides: 14. The germline CDR1 and CDR2 sequences are DFQATT and SNEGSKA (reference sequence). CDR3 nucleotides: TGCAGTGCTCGTAGTAGGTCTAGCGGGTCGTCAGATACGCAGTATTTT. It specifies CSARSRSSGSSDTQYF.

The rearrangement links TRBV5-1 to TRBJ2-7; the D is unclear. This CDR3 region has 15 residues. V was clipped by 2 bases and J by 5 bases, with 17 bases between them. CDR1 and CDR2 from the germline V gene are SGHRS and YFSETQ. CDR3 nucleotides: TGCGCCAGCAGCTTTGGTCGGGTCCCGCTAAACGAGCAGTACTTC. Translation: CASSFGRVPLNEQYF. Full variable domain (rest looked up from reference TRBV5-1 and TRBJ2-7): KAGVTQTPRYLIKTRGQQVTLSCSPISGHRSVSWYQQTPGQGLQFLFEYFSETQRNKGNFPGRFSGRQFSNSRSEMNVSTLELGDSALYLCASSFGRVPLNEQYFGPGTRLTVT.

This clonotype was observed a few times. The chain joins TRBV15 to TRBJ2-5; D is unresolved. CDR3 size: 13 residues. With 5 bases removed from V and 4 bases from J, the gap between germline ends came to 11 bases. Germline CDR1 is LNHNV and CDR2 is YYDKDF (reference sequence). This chain's CDR3 is CATSVLGVETQYF. The CDR3 DNA is TGTGCCACCAGCGTCCTAGGCGTAGAGACCCAGTACTTC. The full variable domain, its missing parts supplied by reference TRBV15 and TRBJ2-5, is DAMVIQNPRYQVTQFGKPVTLSCSQTLNHNVMYWYQQKSSQAPKLLFHYYDKDFNNEADTPDNFQSRRPNTSFCFLDIRSPGLGDTAMYLCATSVLGVETQYFGPGTRLLVL.

The sample holds a few counts of this clonotype. This rearrangement joins TRBV18 to TRBJ2-2, with 8 bases lining up with TRBD1. CDR3 length: 16 residues. Germline V gives CDR1 KGHSH, CDR2 LQKENI. V trimming: 1 base; J trimming: 1 base; junction bases outside the gene matches: 2. The CDR3 sequence: CASSPRQGKNTGELFF. The DNA for the CDR3 is TGTGCCAGCTCACCACGACAGGGGAAGAACACCGGGGAGCTGTTTTTT.

This clonotype came up many times. The chain is built from TRBV29-1 and TRBJ2-1; a possible D gene is TRBD1 (6 bases). CDR3 length: 11 amino acids. Deletions cut 7 bases from V and 5 bases from J, with 9 bases between. The germline V gene encodes CDR1 SQVTM and CDR2 ANQGSEA. CDR3 nucleotide sequence: TGCAGCGCCTGGGACAACAATGAGCAGTTCTTC. Its translation: CSAWDNNEQFF.

The chain carries TRBV10-3 and TRBJ2-5; no clear D. Per the germline V gene, CDR1 is ENHRY and CDR2 is SYGVKD. The CDR3 totals 14 residues. Trimming removed 3 bases at V and 1 base at J, with 9 bases between. The CDR3: CAISDTDFQETQYF. As DNA, the CDR3 is TGTGCCATCAGTGATACGGATTTCCAAGAGACCCAGTACTTC.

V gene TRBV12-3 or TRBV12-4 combines with J gene TRBJ2-1; D gene uncertain. CDR3 length: 12 amino acids. V was trimmed by 5 bases and J by 5 bases, leaving 7 bases between them. In DNA form, the CDR3 reads TGTGCCAGCAGTCTTCAGCACAATGAGCAGTTCTTC. Protein sequence: CASSLQHNEQFF.

V and J are TRBV11-3 and TRBJ2-2, with D perhaps TRBD2 (5 bases). The ends were cut back, 5 bases at V and 3 bases at J, with 7 bases in the middle. The germline gives CDR1 SGHNT, CDR2 YENEEA. The CDR3 has 13 residues. Written as DNA, the CDR3 is TGTGCCAGCAGCGCGGGTGACACCGGGGAGCTGTTTTTT. This encodes CASSAGDTGELFF. Drawing the rest from reference TRBV11-3 and TRBJ2-2, the complete variable domain is EAGVVQSPRYKIIEKKQPVAFWCNPISGHNTLYWYLQNLGQGPELLIRYENEEAVDDSQLPKDRFSAERLKGVDSTLKIQPAELGDSAVYLCASSAGDTGELFFGEGSRLTVL.

This clonotype turned up a few times. The CDR3 loop reads CAWSAGLTASTDTQYF. The CDR3 nucleotides are TGTGCCTGGAGTGCAGGCCTGACAGCTAGCACAGATACGCAGTATTTT. This chain links TRBV30 with TRBJ2-3; tentatively, D is TRBD1 (5 bases). This CDR3 spans 16 amino acids. The V gene lost 1 base and the J gene lost 0 bases, with 14 bases spanning the gap. In germline, CDR1 is GTSNPN, CDR2 SVGIG (reference sequence). Full variable domain (rest looked up from reference TRBV30 and TRBJ2-3): SQTIHQWPATLVQPVGSPLSLECTVEGTSNPNLYWYRQAAGRGLQLLFYSVGIGQISSEVPQNLSASRPQDRQFILSSKKLLLSDSGFYLCAWSAGLTASTDTQYFGPGTRLTVL.

This clonotype has a handful of counts. The chain is built from TRBV12-3 or TRBV12-4 and TRBJ2-1; the match to TRBD2 covers 11 bases. After removal of 6 bases from V and 0 bases from J, the junction contained 7 bases not matched to a gene. The CDR3 length is 17 residues. This chain's CDR3 is CASSQTSGVSSYNEQFF. CDR3 coding DNA: TGTGCCAGCAGCCAGACTAGCGGGGTAAGCTCCTACAATGAGCAGTTCTTC.

This clonotype appeared a few times. This rearrangement joins TRBV6-2 or TRBV6-3 to TRBJ2-1; 8 positions match TRBD2. The V and J ends lost 5 bases and 8 bases, in that order; junction bases with no gene match: 11. CDR3 length: 15 residues. Germline values: CDR1 MNHEY, CDR2 SVGEGT. For the CDR3, the DNA is TGTGCCAGCAGTCCCAAGGGGACTAGTTGGGATGAGCAGTTCTTC. Protein: CASSPKGTSWDEQFF.

This clonotype was recorded a few times. This sequence joins TRBV5-1 and TRBJ2-1; TRBD2 is a possible D gene (5 bases). V was shortened by 4 bases and J by 9 bases, with 17 bases between the two germline ends. Germline V CDR1 and CDR2: SGHRS, YFSETQ. The CDR3 has 14 residues. The CDR3 region is CASSPRGDHGEQFF. For the CDR3, the DNA is TGCGCCAGCAGCCCCCGGGGTGATCACGGTGAGCAGTTCTTC.

This chain connects TRBV6-4 to TRBJ2-3; tentatively, D is TRBD2 (6 bases). The germline CDR1 and CDR2 sequences are MRHNA and SNTAGT. Trimming removed 3 bases at V and 4 bases at J, with 11 bases between. The CDR3 runs 14 residues. The CDR3 region is CASSEAGRSDTQYF. CDR3 coding DNA: TGTGCCAGCAGTGAGGCGGGGAGGTCAGATACGCAGTATTTT.

This clonotype was seen ten or more times. V usage is TRBV29-1 and J usage is TRBJ1-1; D is ambiguous. Trimming left V 6 bases short and J 2 bases short, with 7 bases between. Per germline, CDR1 SQVTM and CDR2 ANQGSEA. This CDR3 has 11 amino acids. The CDR3 here is CSVGRNTEAFF. DNA of the CDR3: TGCAGCGTCGGCAGAAACACTGAAGCTTTCTTT.

This clonotype was counted a few times. V is TRBV29-1 and J is TRBJ2-3; 13 positions agree with TRBD2. The trim removed 4 bases at V and 5 bases at J, leaving 6 bases unmatched. CDR1 is SQVTM, CDR2 ANQGSEA, per germline. The length of the CDR3 is 15 residues. The CDR3 loop reads CSVALAGGPKDTQYF. For the CDR3, the DNA is TGCAGCGTTGCACTAGCGGGAGGGCCAAAAGATACGCAGTATTTT.

This clonotype was seen at least ten times. The V call is TRBV6-6, the J call TRBJ2-1; D call uncertain. V gave up 6 bases and J gave up 3 bases, with 9 bases separating them. The germline V gene has CDR1 MNHNY and CDR2 SVGAGI (reference sequence). The CDR3 runs to 13 residues. Written as DNA, the CDR3 is TGTGCCAGCAGCCTACTACTCTACAATGAGCAGTTCTTC. Its translation is CASSLLLYNEQFF.

This clonotype came up a few times. V is TRBV21-1 and J is TRBJ2-7. TRBV21-1 is assigned pseudogene status. There are 12 residues in the CDR3. CDR3 nucleotides: TGTGCCGAGGATCCTAGATCCTACGAGCAGTACTTC. Protein sequence: CAEDPRSYEQYF.

The chain couples TRBV5-1 to TRBJ1-3, with a tentative D call TRBD1 (5 bases). Trimming pared 8 bases from V and 4 bases from J, leaving 13 bases between. Germline V gives CDR1 SGHRS, CDR2 YFSETQ. The CDR3 extends over 13 amino acids. The CDR3 reads CASTGTQGNTIYF. The DNA of the CDR3 is TGCGCCAGTACCGGGACTCAAGGAAACACCATATATTTT.

The chain carries TRBV7-3 and TRBJ2-1, with 14 nucleotides matching TRBD2. The CDR3 covers 16 residues. With V trimmed by 5 bases and J by 9 bases, 9 bases remained unmatched. Germline values: CDR1 SGHTA, CDR2 FQGTGA. CDR3 in DNA: TGTGCCAGCAGCCCAACGGGGACTAGCGGGAGCTCTGAGCAGTTCTTC. Translated, it gives CASSPTGTSGSSEQFF.

This sequence joins TRBV12-3 or TRBV12-4 and TRBJ1-3; D ambiguous. Between the trimmed V and J ends, which lost 5 bases and 9 bases, there was a span of 17 bases. This CDR3 region has 14 residues. DNA for the CDR3: TGTGCCAGCAGTCCTCGGACTGTCTCGGTCACCATATATTTT. This codes for CASSPRTVSVTIYF.

This clonotype occurred a few times. This sequence joins TRBV4-3 and TRBJ2-5; TRBD2 matches at 10 bases. The CDR3 is made up of 17 amino acids. J gave up 2 bases and V 0 bases, and 6 bases lay outside the gene matches. CDR1 and CDR2 from the germline V gene are LGHNA and YSLEER. The CDR3 DNA reads as TGCGCCAGCAGCCAAGATCTACGGACTAGCGGACAAGAGACCCAGTACTTC. Its translation: CASSQDLRTSGQETQYF.

In its sample, this clonotype was seen once. The chain recombines TRBV5-5 with TRBJ2-7; D unresolved. This CDR3 has 14 amino acids. CDR1 SGHKS and CDR2 YYEKEE come from the germline V gene (reference sequence). V was shortened by 0 bases and J by 3 bases, with 10 bases between the two germline ends. The CDR3 DNA sequence: TGTGCCAGCAGCTTGGCGGGCAGTGACTACGAGCAGTACTTC. Residues: CASSLAGSDYEQYF.

V is TRBV12-3 or TRBV12-4 and J is TRBJ1-1; D gene unclear. This CDR3 comprises 15 residues. V was pared by 3 bases and J by 0 bases, with 11 bases between. The chain's CDR3 is CASSFGSHMNTEAFF. The DNA for the CDR3 is TGTGCCAGCAGTTTTGGGTCGCACATGAACACTGAAGCTTTCTTT.

With respect to this clonotype: Given the absence of the conserved phenylalanine or tryptophan at the CDR3 end, a read error is likely. J is TRBJ2-5 and V is TRBV10-3; the match to TRBD2 covers 13 bases. This CDR3 is 15 amino acids long. Germline V gene lookup returns CDR1 ENHRY and CDR2 SYGVKD. The trim removed 6 bases at V and 2 bases at J, leaving 3 bases unmatched. CDR3 sequence reads: CAISGGLAGQETQYS. Here the CDR3 DNA reads TGTGCCATCAGCGGGGGACTAGCGGGACAAGAGACCCAGTACTCC.